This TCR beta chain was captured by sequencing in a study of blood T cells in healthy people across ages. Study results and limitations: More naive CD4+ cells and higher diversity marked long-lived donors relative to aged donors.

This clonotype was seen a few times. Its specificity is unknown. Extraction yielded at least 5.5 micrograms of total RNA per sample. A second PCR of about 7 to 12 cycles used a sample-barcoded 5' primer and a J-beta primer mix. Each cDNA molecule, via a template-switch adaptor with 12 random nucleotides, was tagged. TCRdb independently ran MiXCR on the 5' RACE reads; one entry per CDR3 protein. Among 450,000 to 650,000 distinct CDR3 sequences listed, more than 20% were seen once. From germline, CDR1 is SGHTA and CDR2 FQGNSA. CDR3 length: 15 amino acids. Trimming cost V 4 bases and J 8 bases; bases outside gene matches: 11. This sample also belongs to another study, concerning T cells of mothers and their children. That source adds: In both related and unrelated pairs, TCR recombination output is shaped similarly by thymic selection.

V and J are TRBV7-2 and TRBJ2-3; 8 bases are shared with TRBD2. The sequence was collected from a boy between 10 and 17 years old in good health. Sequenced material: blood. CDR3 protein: CASSSTSGYLGTQYF. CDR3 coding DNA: TGTGCCAGCAGCTCTACTAGCGGATACCTAGGTACGCAGTATTTT. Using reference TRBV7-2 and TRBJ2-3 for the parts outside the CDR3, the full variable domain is GAGVSQSPSNKVTEKGKDVELRCDPISGHTALYWYRQSLGQGLEFLIYFQGNSAPDKSGLPSDRFSAERTGGSVSTLTIQRTQQEDSAVYLCASSSTSGYLGTQYFGPGTRLTVL.